This T cell receptor (beta chain) was observed in a study of OX40 agonist ivuxolimab in advanced cancers. The repertoire was sequenced with immunoSEQ multiplex PCR; TCRdb's copy has only in-frame clones and lacks some. The sample yields roughly 48,000 clones, approximately 81% seen once. Deletions cut 1 base from V and 3 bases from J, with 10 bases between. The CDR3 covers 15 residues. Germline CDR1 SGHVS, CDR2 FQNEAQ. The TCR was taken from an adult with an advanced solid tumor such as melanoma, head and neck, liver or kidney cancer. The genes are TRBV7-8 and TRBJ2-1; possibly TRBD1 or TRBD2 for D (5 bases each). Here the sequenced sample was CD4+ or CD8+ T cells sorted from blood, taken in a trial of the OX40 agonist ivuxolimab. The CDR3 coding sequence is TGTGCCAGCAGCTTAGGCCCGGGACGCTACAATGAGCAGTTCTTC. Encoded protein: CASSLGPGRYNEQFF. The entire variable domain, with the rest obtained from reference TRBV7-8 and TRBJ2-1, is as follows: GAGVSQSPRYKVAKRGQDVALRCDPISGHVSLFWYQQALGQGPEFLTYFQNEAQLDKSGLPSDRFFAERPEGSVSTLKIQRTQQEDSAVYLCASSLGPGRYNEQFFGPGTRLTVL.